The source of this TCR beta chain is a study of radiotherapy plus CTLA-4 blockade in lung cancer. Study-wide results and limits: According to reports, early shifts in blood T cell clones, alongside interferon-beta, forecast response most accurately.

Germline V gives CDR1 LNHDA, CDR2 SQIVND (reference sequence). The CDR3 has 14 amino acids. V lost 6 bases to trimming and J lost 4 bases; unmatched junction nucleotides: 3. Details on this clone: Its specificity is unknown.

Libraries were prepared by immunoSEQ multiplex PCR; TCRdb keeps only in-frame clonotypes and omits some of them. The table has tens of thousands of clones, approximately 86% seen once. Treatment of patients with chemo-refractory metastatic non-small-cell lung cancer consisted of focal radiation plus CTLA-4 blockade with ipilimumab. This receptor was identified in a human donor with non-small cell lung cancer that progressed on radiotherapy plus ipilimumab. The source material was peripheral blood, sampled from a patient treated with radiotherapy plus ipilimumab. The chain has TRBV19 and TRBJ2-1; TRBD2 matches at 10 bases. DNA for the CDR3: TGTGCCAGTAGAGAGCGGGGGGGGTACAATGAGCAGTTCTTC. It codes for CASRERGGYNEQFF.